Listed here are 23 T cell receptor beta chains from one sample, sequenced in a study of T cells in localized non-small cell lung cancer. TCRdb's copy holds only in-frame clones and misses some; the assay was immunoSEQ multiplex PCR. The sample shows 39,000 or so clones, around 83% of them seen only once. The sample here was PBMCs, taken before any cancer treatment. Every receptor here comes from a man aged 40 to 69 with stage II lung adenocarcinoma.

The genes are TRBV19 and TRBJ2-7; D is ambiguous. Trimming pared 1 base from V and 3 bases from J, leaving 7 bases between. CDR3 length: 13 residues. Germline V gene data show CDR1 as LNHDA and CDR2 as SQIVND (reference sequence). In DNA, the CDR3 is TGTGCCAGTAGTATAGCTGCATACTACGAGCAGTACTTC. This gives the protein CASSIAAYYEQYF.

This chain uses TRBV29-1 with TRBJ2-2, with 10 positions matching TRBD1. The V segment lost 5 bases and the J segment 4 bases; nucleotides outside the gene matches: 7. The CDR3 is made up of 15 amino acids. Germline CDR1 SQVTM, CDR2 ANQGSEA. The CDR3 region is CSVRQGATGTGELFF. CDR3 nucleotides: TGCAGCGTTCGACAGGGGGCGACGGGCACCGGGGAGCTGTTTTTT.

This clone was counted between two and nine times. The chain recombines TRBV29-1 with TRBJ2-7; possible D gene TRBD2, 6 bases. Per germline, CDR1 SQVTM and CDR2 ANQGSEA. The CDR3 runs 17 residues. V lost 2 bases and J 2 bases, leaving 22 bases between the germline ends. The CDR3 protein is CSVESLRVEGSTYEQYF. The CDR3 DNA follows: TGCAGCGTTGAAAGCCTACGAGTGGAGGGGTCTACCTACGAGCAGTACTTC.

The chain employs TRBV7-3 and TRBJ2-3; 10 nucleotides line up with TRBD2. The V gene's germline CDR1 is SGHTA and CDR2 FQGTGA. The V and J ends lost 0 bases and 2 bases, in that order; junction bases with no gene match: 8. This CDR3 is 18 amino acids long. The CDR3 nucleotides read TGTGCCAGCAGCTTAACCCCGGTAGCGGGGGGTTCCACAGATACGCAGTATTTT. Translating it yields CASSLTPVAGGSTDTQYF.

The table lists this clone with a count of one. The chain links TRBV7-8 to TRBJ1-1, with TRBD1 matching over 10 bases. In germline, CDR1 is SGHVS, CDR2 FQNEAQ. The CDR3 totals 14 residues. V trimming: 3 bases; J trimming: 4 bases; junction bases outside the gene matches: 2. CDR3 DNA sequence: TGTGCCAGCAGCTTTGGACAGGGGGGCACTGAAGCTTTCTTT. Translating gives CASSFGQGGTEAFF. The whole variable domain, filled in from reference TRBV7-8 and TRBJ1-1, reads GAGVSQSPRYKVAKRGQDVALRCDPISGHVSLFWYQQALGQGPEFLTYFQNEAQLDKSGLPSDRFFAERPEGSVSTLKIQRTQQEDSAVYLCASSFGQGGTEAFFGQGTRLTVV.

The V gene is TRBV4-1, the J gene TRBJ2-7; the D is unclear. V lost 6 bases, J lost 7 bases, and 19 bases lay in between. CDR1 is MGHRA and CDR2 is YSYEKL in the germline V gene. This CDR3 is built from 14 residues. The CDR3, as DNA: TGCGCCAGCAGTCGAACGGAGAGCCTAGGGGAGCAGTACTTC. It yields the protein CASSRTESLGEQYF.

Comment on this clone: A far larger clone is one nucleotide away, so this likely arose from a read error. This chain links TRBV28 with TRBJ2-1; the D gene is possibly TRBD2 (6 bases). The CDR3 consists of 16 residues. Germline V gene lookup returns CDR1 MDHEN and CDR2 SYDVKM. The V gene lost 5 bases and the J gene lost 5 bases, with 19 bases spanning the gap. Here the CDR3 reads CASSELADHKNNEQFF. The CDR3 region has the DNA TGTGCCAGCAGTGAATTAGCGGACCACAAAAACAATGAGCAGTTCTTC.

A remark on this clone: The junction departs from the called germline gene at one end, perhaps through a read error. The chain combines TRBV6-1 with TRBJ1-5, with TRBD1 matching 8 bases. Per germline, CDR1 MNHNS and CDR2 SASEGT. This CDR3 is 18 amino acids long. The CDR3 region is CASGEVFLQGGNNQPQHF. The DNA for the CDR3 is TGTGCCAGCGGTGAAGTATTTTTACAGGGGGGTAACAATCAGCCCCAGCATTTT.

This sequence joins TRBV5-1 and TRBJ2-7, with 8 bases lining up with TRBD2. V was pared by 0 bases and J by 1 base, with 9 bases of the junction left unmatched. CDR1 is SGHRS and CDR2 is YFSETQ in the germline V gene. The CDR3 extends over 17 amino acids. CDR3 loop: CASSLAGDPSGSYEQYF. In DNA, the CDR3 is TGCGCCAGCAGCTTGGCGGGGGACCCTAGCGGGTCCTACGAGCAGTACTTC.

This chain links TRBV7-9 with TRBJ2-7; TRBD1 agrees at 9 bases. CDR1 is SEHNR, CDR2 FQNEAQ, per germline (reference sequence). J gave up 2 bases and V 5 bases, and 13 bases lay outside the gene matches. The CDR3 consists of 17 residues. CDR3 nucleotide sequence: TGTGCCAGCAGCGCCCGACCGGGACAGGGTGAGACCTACGAGCAGTACTTC. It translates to CASSARPGQGETYEQYF.

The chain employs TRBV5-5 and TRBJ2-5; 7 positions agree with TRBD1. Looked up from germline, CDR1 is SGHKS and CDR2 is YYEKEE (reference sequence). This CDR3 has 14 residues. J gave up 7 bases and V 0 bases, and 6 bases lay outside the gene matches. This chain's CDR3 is CASSLAQGERTQYF. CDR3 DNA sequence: TGTGCCAGCAGCTTGGCTCAGGGGGAACGGACCCAGTACTTC.

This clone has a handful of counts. Here the CDR3 reads CASSISNRGTEAFF. CDR3 nucleotide sequence: TGTGCCAGTAGTATCTCGAACAGGGGCACTGAAGCTTTCTTT. The chain employs TRBV19 and TRBJ1-1, with 7 bases fitting TRBD1. The CDR3 is made up of 14 amino acids. V gave up 3 bases and J gave up 4 bases; unmatched junction bases: 5. Germline V CDR1 and CDR2: LNHDA, SQIVND (reference sequence).

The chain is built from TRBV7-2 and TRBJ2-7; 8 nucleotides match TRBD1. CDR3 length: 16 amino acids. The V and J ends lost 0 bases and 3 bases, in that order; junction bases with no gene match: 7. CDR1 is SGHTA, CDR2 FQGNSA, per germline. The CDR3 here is CASSLAGGTGNYEQYF. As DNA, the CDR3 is TGTGCCAGCAGCTTAGCCGGAGGGACAGGTAACTACGAGCAGTACTTC.

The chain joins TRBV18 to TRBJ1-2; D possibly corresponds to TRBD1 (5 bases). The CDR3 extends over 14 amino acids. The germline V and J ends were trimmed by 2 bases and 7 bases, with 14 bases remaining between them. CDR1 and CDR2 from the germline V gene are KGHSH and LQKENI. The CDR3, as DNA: TGTGCCAGCTCACCAAGGGGTCTCTCAGGTGGCTACACCTTC. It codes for CASSPRGLSGGYTF. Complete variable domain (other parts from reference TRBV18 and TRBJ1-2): NAGVMQNPRHLVRRRGQEARLRCSPMKGHSHVYWYRQLPEEGLKFMVYLQKENIIDESGMPKERFSAEFPKEGPSILRIQQVVRGDSAAYFCASSPRGLSGGYTFGSGTRLTVV.

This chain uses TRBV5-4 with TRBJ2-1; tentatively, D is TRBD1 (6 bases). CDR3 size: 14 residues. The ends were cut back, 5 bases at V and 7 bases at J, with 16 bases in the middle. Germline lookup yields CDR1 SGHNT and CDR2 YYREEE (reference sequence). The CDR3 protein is CASSPTGLKNEQFF. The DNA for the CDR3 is TGTGCCAGCAGTCCCACAGGGCTAAAGAATGAGCAGTTCTTC.

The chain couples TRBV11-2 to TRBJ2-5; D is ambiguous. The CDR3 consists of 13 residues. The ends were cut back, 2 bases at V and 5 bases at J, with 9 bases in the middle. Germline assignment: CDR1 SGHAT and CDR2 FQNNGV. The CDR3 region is CASSLNGRETQYF. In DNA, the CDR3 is TGTGCCAGCAGCTTAAACGGCCGGGAGACCCAGTACTTC.

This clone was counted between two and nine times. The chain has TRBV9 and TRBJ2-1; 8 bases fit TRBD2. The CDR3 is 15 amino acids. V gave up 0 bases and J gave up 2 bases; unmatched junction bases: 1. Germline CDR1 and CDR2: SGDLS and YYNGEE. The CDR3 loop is CASSVAGRAYNEQFF. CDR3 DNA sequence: TGTGCCAGCAGCGTAGCCGGGAGGGCCTACAATGAGCAGTTCTTC.

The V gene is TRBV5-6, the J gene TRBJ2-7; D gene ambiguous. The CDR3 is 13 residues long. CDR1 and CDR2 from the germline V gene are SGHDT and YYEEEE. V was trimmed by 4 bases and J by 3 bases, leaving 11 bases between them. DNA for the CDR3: TGTGCCAGCAGCGTCGGGCGATTCTACGAGCAGTACTTC. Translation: CASSVGRFYEQYF.

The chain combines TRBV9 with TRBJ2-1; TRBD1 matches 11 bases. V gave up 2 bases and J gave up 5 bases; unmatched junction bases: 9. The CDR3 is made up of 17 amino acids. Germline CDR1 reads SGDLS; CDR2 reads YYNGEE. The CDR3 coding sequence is TGTGCCAGCAGCGTTCGTCTCGGGACAGGGGGTAACAATGAGCAGTTCTTC. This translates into CASSVRLGTGGNNEQFF.

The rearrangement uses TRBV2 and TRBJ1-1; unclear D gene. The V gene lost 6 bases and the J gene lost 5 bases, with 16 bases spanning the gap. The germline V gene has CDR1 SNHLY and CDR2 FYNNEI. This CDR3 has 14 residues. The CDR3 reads CASRGDLLRTEAFF. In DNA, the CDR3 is TGTGCCAGCAGGGGTGACTTACTAAGGACTGAAGCTTTCTTT.

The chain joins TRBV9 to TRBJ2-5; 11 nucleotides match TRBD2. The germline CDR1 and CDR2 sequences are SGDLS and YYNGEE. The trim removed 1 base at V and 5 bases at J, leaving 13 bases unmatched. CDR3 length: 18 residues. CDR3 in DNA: TGTGCCAGCAGCGTATCTGGGGTCGGGACTAGCGGTTGGGAGACCCAGTACTTC. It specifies CASSVSGVGTSGWETQYF.

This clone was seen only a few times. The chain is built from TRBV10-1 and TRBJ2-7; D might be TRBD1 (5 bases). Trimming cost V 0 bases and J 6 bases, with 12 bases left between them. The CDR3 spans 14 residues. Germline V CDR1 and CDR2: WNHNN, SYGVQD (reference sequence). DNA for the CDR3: TGCGCCAGCAGTGAGTCGGGCAGGGTAACCGAGCAGTACTTC. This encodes CASSESGRVTEQYF.

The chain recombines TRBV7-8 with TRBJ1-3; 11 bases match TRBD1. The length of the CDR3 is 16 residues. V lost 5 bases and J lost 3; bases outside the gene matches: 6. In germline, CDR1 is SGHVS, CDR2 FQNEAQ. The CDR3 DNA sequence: TGTGCCAGCAGCAACGGACAGGGGGCGCGTGGAAACACCATATATTTT. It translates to CASSNGQGARGNTIYF.